There are many counts of the clone carrying this TCR beta chain. Its antigen is undetermined. TCRdb called the RACE reads again in MiXCR, with one record for every CDR3 protein. The repertoire holds approximately 75,000 distinct CDR3 sequences, with about 8% as singletons. From germline, CDR1 is MNHEY and CDR2 SVGEGT. The CDR3 runs 13 residues. V was cut by 8 bases and J by 0 bases, with 10 bases left in between. The time point was: patch test 2, 6 weeks after DPC sensitization. Described treatment: therapeutic diphenylcyclopropenone sensitization with weekly scalp DPC. Total RNA came from unfractionated whole blood. The record originates from a study of human T cells and chemical hapten exposure. Whole-study context: The sensitizer, 2% DPC, was used on around 2 cm by around 2 cm of upper inner arm skin. Mostly female patients had alopecia areata, totalis or universalis. General study findings and limits: Relative to control repertoires, expanded TCRs gave rise to significantly more large CDR3 similarity clusters.

The chain links TRBV6-2 or TRBV6-3 to TRBJ1-2; no clear D. This TCR derives from a woman between 45 and 65 years old with alopecia areata. Some clones in this sample may be carry-over from other donors' samples. The sample consisted of whole blood, taken in connection with sensitization to the hapten diphenylcyclopropenone (DPC). In DNA, the CDR3 is TGTGCCAGCCGCCGTCTTGCTAACTATGGCTACACCTTC. Amino acids: CASRRLANYGYTF.